Below, 18 T cell receptor beta chains from the same sample are listed, as sequenced in a study of blood T cell repertoires in COVID-19. The method was immunoSEQ multiplex PCR; TCRdb's version includes in-frame clones alone and lacks a portion of them. The sample lists 200,000 to 250,000 clones, 75% to 90% occurring once. Sequencing used peripheral blood. Receptor source: a man between 60 and 70 years old who had recovered from COVID-19.

The chain recombines TRBV29-1 with TRBJ2-3; the D gene is possibly TRBD1 (5 bases). Germline loops: CDR1 SQVTM, CDR2 ANQGSEA. Trimming left V 6 bases short and J 0 bases short, with 19 bases between. This CDR3 is built from 16 residues. CDR3 nucleotides: TGCAGCGTCCGAATGACAGCAACTACTAGCACAGATACGCAGTATTTT. This sequence encodes CSVRMTATTSTDTQYF.

The V call is TRBV2, the J call TRBJ1-5; 10 bases are shared with TRBD1. CDR3 length: 16 amino acids. The J segment lost 3 bases and the V segment lost 8 bases, leaving 10 bases of the junction unmatched. Germline loops: CDR1 SNHLY, CDR2 FYNNEI. CDR3 residues: CASLRDRGRDNQPQHF. For the CDR3, the DNA is TGTGCCAGCCTAAGAGACAGGGGGCGCGACAATCAGCCCCAGCATTTT.

CDR3 DNA: TGTGCCAGCGGCCCGGACAGGAGCCACGAGCAGTACTTC. Translation: CASGPDRSHEQYF. The rearrangement joins TRBV6-2 or TRBV6-3 to TRBJ2-7; TRBD1 matches at 7 bases. V shed 8 bases, J shed 5 bases, and the junction held 9 bases outside the gene matches. The CDR3 extends over 13 amino acids. CDR1 is MNHEY, CDR2 SVGEGT, per germline.

This clone was seen a single time. The V and J genes are TRBV19 and TRBJ2-6; D possibly corresponds to TRBD1 (5 bases). V dropped 8 bases and J dropped 0 bases, with 14 bases sitting between them. Germline assignment: CDR1 LNHDA and CDR2 SQIVND (reference sequence). The CDR3 is 16 amino acids. Here the CDR3 reads CASSFIGASGANVLTF. CDR3 DNA sequence: TGTGCCAGTTCCTTCATAGGGGCCTCTGGGGCCAACGTCCTGACTTTC.

V gene TRBV5-1 combines with J gene TRBJ2-2; 12 bases line up with TRBD2. CDR3 length equals 17 residues. V trimming: 7 bases; J trimming: 2 bases; junction bases outside the gene matches: 9. Germline V gives CDR1 SGHRS, CDR2 YFSETQ. The CDR3, as DNA: TGCGCCAGCTCTCTTGGGACTAGCGGGCTTAACACCGGGGAGCTGTTTTTT. This codes for CASSLGTSGLNTGELFF.

This clone is a singleton in its sample. The CDR3 coding sequence is TGTGCCAGCAGCCAGGGGGCGGGTCAGCCCCAGCATTTT. Its protein is CASSQGAGQPQHF. The gene calls are TRBV12-3 or TRBV12-4 and TRBJ1-5; TRBD1 matches at 8 bases. With 6 bases clipped from V and 6 bases from J, the junction kept 4 bases outside the gene matches. The CDR3 has 13 residues.

This clone appeared a few times. The rearrangement uses TRBV6-5 and TRBJ1-1; 8 positions agree with TRBD1. The CDR3 consists of 15 residues. Per the germline V gene, CDR1 is MNHEY and CDR2 is SVGAGI. V lost 6 bases to trimming and J lost 0 bases; unmatched junction nucleotides: 6. CDR3 amino acids: CASRLDRGMNTEAFF. Written as DNA, the CDR3 is TGTGCCAGCAGACTCGACAGGGGTATGAACACTGAAGCTTTCTTT.

The chain couples TRBV27 to TRBJ1-4; tentative D call: TRBD1 (5 bases). CDR3 length: 14 amino acids. Trimming removed 6 bases at V and 7 bases at J, with 15 bases between. Per germline, CDR1 MNHEY and CDR2 SMNVEV (reference sequence). CDR3: CASRSGVPGEKLFF. The CDR3, as DNA: TGTGCCAGCAGGTCGGGGGTTCCTGGTGAAAAACTGTTTTTT.

CDR3 DNA: TGTGCCAGCAGGGGAGGGCAGCTCACCTCCTACGAGCAGTACTTC. As protein: CASRGGQLTSYEQYF. The chain is built from TRBV27 and TRBJ2-7; the match to TRBD2 covers 7 bases. Germline V gene lookup returns CDR1 MNHEY and CDR2 SMNVEV (reference sequence). CDR3 length equals 15 residues. V was clipped by 6 bases and J by 0 bases; unmatched bases: 8.

This chain links TRBV6-5 with TRBJ1-5; D is unclear. V was trimmed by 2 bases and J by 6 bases, leaving 8 bases between them. The CDR3 runs 13 residues. Germline assignment: CDR1 MNHEY and CDR2 SVGAGI. This CDR3 reads CASSYQVGQPQHF. The CDR3 DNA reads TGTGCCAGCAGTTACCAGGTGGGTCAGCCCCAGCATTTT.

This rearrangement joins TRBV21-1 to TRBJ1-1; the D call TRBD1 from the table was never checked on the DNA. TRBV21-1 is assigned pseudogene status. The CDR3 loop spans 16 amino acids. The CDR3 protein is CASSKEAGAMNTEAFF. The CDR3 coding sequence is TGTGCCAGCAGCAAGGAGGCAGGGGCTATGAACACTGAAGCTTTCTTT.

This rearrangement joins TRBV3-1 (or the pseudogene TRBV3-2) to TRBJ1-5; D not resolved. The CDR3 loop spans 16 amino acids. Germline values: CDR1 LGHDT, CDR2 YNNKEL (reference sequence). Deletions cut 0 bases from V and 4 bases from J, with 13 bases between. This CDR3 reads CASSQDEGGGNQPQHF. CDR3 bases: TGTGCCAGCAGCCAAGACGAGGGAGGCGGGAATCAGCCCCAGCATTTT.

The chain links TRBV5-1 to TRBJ2-2; 13 nucleotides line up with TRBD2. Per the germline V gene, CDR1 is SGHRS and CDR2 is YFSETQ. This CDR3 has 17 amino acids. V lost 4 bases, J lost 3 bases, and 6 bases stayed unmatched. CDR3 residues: CASSKLAGGLYTGELFF. As DNA, the CDR3 is TGCGCCAGCAGCAAACTAGCGGGAGGGCTCTACACCGGGGAGCTGTTTTTT. Full variable domain (outside the CDR3, taken from reference TRBV5-1 and TRBJ2-2): KAGVTQTPRYLIKTRGQQVTLSCSPISGHRSVSWYQQTPGQGLQFLFEYFSETQRNKGNFPGRFSGRQFSNSRSEMNVSTLELGDSALYLCASSKLAGGLYTGELFFGEGSRLTVL.

The J gene is TRBJ2-4, the V gene TRBV5-1; 8 bases fit TRBD1. The germline gives CDR1 SGHRS, CDR2 YFSETQ. This CDR3 contains 16 residues. The V segment lost 4 bases and the J segment 1 base; nucleotides outside the gene matches: 7. CDR3: CASSPETGVAKNIQYF. The DNA for the CDR3 is TGCGCCAGCAGCCCGGAGACAGGGGTGGCCAAAAACATTCAGTACTTC.

V gene TRBV7-2 combines with J gene TRBJ2-1, with D uncertain. The CDR3 totals 16 residues. V lost 1 base, J lost 0 bases, and 10 bases lay in between. The V gene's germline CDR1 is SGHTA and CDR2 FQGNSA. The CDR3 sequence: CASSLDWRNSYNEQFF. In DNA, the CDR3 is TGTGCCAGCAGCTTAGATTGGCGGAACTCCTACAATGAGCAGTTCTTC.

This clone showed up just once. The chain joins TRBV27 to TRBJ2-3, with D possibly being TRBD1 (5 bases). The CDR3 loop spans 17 amino acids. The V end was cut by 6 bases, the J end by 0 bases, with 19 bases between. Germline V CDR1 and CDR2: MNHEY, SMNVEV (reference sequence). In DNA, the CDR3 is TGTGCCAGCAGCCAGACCCTCCTAAGACAGAGCACAGATACGCAGTATTTT. It translates to CASSQTLLRQSTDTQYF.

This chain joins TRBV30 and TRBJ2-5; TRBD1 aligns across 8 bases. CDR1 is GTSNPN, CDR2 SVGIG, per germline (reference sequence). The CDR3 consists of 13 residues. CDR3 bases: TGTGCTACAGGACAGGGCACCCAAGAGACCCAGTACTTC. Translating gives CATGQGTQETQYF.

This clone was detected once. This chain uses TRBV7-9 with TRBJ2-7; a weak D match, TRBD1 (6 bases). Germline CDR1 and CDR2: SEHNR and FQNEAQ (reference sequence). The CDR3 is made up of 14 amino acids. Trimming shortened V by 3 bases and J by 4 bases, and 13 bases separated the two germline ends. CDR3 nucleotide sequence: TGTGCCAGCAGCTTCAGGGGTTTCCCTTACGAGCAGTACTTC. Protein sequence: CASSFRGFPYEQYF.